The text below deals with one T cell receptor beta chain. Its antigen remains unidentified. These data belong to a study of a mutant IDH1 vaccine in newly diagnosed glioma. Study summary: Patients' prior therapy spanned radiotherapy, temozolomide, or both; most underwent both.

The method was immunoSEQ multiplex PCR; TCRdb's version includes in-frame clones alone and lacks a portion of them. The sample lists tens of thousands of clones; approximately 72% were seen once. Trimming removed 2 bases from V and 0 bases from J; junction bases left unmatched: 1. The V gene's germline CDR1 is SGDLS and CDR2 YYNGEE. There are 15 residues in the CDR3. Stated time point: week 23, last vaccination. Every vaccination contained 300 ug of the mutant IDH1 20-mer peptide and was paired with topical imiquimod. The sample consisted of PBMCs, taken from a glioma patient whose treatment included an IDH1 peptide vaccine. The source is a man between 45 and 60 years old with glioma. The chain combines TRBV9 with TRBJ1-4; 7 bases are a match to TRBD1. The CDR3 DNA is TGTGCCAGCAGCGTCGGGACAGCAACTAATGAAAAACTGTTTTTT. Its translation: CASSVGTATNEKLFF.